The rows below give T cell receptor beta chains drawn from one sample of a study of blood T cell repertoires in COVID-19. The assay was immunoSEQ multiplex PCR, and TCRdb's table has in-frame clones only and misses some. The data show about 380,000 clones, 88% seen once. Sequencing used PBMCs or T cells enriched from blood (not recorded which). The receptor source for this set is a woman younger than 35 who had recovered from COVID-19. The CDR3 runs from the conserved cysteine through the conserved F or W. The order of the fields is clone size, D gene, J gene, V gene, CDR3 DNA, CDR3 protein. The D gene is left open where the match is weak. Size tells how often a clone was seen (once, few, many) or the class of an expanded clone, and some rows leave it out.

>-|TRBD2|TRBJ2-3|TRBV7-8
TGTGCCAGCAGTTCACCCCGGGGACTAGCGGGGGAAGATACGCAGTATTTT
CASSSPRGLAGEDTQYF
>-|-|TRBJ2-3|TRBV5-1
TGCGCCAGCAGCTTGGTGTTCGGCACAGATACGCAGTATTTT
CASSLVFGTDTQYF
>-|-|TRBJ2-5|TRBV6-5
TGTGCCAGCAGTTACCTCTCATCCAGGGTGGTCCAGTACTTC
CASSYLSSRVVQYF
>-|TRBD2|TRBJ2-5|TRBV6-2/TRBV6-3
TGTGCCAGCAGTTATGGGACTAGCGGGGCCTTCGGTGGTTTCCAAGAGACCCAGTACTTC
CASSYGTSGAFGGFQETQYF
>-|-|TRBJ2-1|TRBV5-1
TGCGCCAGCAGCTTGACAGGGTTATACAATGAGCAGTTCTTC
CASSLTGLYNEQFF
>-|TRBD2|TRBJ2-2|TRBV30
TGTGCCTGGAGTCGACGCGGGGGTAACACCGGGGAGCTGTTTTTT
CAWSRRGGNTGELFF
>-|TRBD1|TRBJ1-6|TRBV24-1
TGTGCCACCAGTGAAAGTGGGACAGGTAACTCACCCCTCCACTTT
CATSESGTGNSPLHF
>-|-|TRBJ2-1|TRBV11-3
TGTGCCAGCAGCTTAACGGGGAGCTCCTACAATGAGCAGTTCTTC
CASSLTGSSYNEQFF
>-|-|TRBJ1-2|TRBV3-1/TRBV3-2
TGTGCCAGCAGCCAAGTTCACGGGACTAACTATGGCTACACCTTC
CASSQVHGTNYGYTF
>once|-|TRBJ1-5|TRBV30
TGTGCCTGGACGGGGGAGGGCAATCAGCCCCAGCATTTT
CAWTGEGNQPQHF
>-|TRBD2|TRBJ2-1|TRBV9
TGTGCCAGCAGCTACGTAGGGACTAGCGGGGGAAGCTCCTACAATGAGCAGTTCTTC
CASSYVGTSGGSSYNEQFF
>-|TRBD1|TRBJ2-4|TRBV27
TGTGCCAGCAGTTCATTCGGGACAGGGAAGAACATTCAGTACTTC
CASSSFGTGKNIQYF
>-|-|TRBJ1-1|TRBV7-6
TGTGCCAGCAGCTTAGCCCCACATGGAGGATTCAGAAACACTGAAGCTTTCTTT
CASSLAPHGGFRNTEAFF
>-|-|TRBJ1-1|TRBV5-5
TGTGCCAGCAGCTTTGGTTCGACACGGTACCCTAACGCTGAAGCTTTCTTT
CASSFGSTRYPNAEAFF
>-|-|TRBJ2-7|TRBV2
TGTGCCAGCAGTGCGAGGGAAACCTACGAGCAGTACTTC
CASSARETYEQYF
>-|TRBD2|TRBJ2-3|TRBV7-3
TGTGCCAGCAGCTTCCGGGGAGGGTCAGATACGCAGTATTTT
CASSFRGGSDTQYF
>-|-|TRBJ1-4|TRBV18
TGTGCCAGCTCACCACCGGGGAGTTACCCTAATGAAAAACTGTTTTTT
CASSPPGSYPNEKLFF
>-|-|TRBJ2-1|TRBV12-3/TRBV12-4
TGTGCCAGCAGAATTAGGTCACAGGAGCAGTTCTTC
CASRIRSQEQFF
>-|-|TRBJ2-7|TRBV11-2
TGTGCCAGCAGCTTCGGGTGGGAGCAGTACTTC
CASSFGWEQYF
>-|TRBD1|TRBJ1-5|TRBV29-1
TGCAGCGTGACAGGGAAGAGCAATCAGCCCCAGCATTTT
CSVTGKSNQPQHF
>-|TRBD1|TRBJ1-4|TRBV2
TGTGCCAGCAGCGTATGGGGACAGAAGGAAAAACTGTTTTTT
CASSVWGQKEKLFF
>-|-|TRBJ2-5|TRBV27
TGTGCCAGCAGGAGTTATAGCGAAGAGACCCAGTACTTC
CASRSYSEETQYF
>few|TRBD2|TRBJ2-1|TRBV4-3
TGCGCCAGCAGCCAAGAATCGGGGAGGGGCAATGAGCAGTTCTTC
CASSQESGRGNEQFF
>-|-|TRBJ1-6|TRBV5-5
TGTGCCAGCAGCTTGAGCCAGGGCCGGGGGTATAATTCACCCCTCCACTTT
CASSLSQGRGYNSPLHF
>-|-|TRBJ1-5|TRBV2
TGTGCCAGCAGCGAAAGGACAGCCTACAATCAGCCCCAGCATTTT
CASSERTAYNQPQHF